This T cell receptor (beta chain) was sequenced in a study of OX40 agonist ivuxolimab in advanced cancers. For the study at large: Head and neck, renal cell, melanoma or hepatocellular carcinoma were the cancers that dose-escalation patients had. Averaging around 60 years in age, with a range of roughly 23 to 85, the cohort was 80% to 90% male.

Study-level results: Some patients without response likewise showed low normalized clonal expansion.

Assay used: immunoSEQ multiplex PCR; TCRdb lists only in-frame clones, some missing. This table holds 20,000 or so clones, 86% found once. With regard to this clone: Antigen unknown.

This TCR was recovered from an adult with an advanced solid tumor such as melanoma, head and neck, liver or kidney cancer. Sample: CD4+ or CD8+ T cells sorted from blood, taken in a trial of the OX40 agonist ivuxolimab.

The DNA of the CDR3 is TGCGCCAGCAGCCAAGGAGCGGGGTTCTCCTACGAGCAGTACTTC. Protein: CASSQGAGFSYEQYF. This chain links TRBV4-1 with TRBJ2-7; 7 nucleotides line up with TRBD2. CDR1 and CDR2 from the germline V gene are MGHRA and YSYEKL. There are 15 residues in the CDR3. V was pared by 1 base and J by 0 bases, with 3 bases of the junction left unmatched.